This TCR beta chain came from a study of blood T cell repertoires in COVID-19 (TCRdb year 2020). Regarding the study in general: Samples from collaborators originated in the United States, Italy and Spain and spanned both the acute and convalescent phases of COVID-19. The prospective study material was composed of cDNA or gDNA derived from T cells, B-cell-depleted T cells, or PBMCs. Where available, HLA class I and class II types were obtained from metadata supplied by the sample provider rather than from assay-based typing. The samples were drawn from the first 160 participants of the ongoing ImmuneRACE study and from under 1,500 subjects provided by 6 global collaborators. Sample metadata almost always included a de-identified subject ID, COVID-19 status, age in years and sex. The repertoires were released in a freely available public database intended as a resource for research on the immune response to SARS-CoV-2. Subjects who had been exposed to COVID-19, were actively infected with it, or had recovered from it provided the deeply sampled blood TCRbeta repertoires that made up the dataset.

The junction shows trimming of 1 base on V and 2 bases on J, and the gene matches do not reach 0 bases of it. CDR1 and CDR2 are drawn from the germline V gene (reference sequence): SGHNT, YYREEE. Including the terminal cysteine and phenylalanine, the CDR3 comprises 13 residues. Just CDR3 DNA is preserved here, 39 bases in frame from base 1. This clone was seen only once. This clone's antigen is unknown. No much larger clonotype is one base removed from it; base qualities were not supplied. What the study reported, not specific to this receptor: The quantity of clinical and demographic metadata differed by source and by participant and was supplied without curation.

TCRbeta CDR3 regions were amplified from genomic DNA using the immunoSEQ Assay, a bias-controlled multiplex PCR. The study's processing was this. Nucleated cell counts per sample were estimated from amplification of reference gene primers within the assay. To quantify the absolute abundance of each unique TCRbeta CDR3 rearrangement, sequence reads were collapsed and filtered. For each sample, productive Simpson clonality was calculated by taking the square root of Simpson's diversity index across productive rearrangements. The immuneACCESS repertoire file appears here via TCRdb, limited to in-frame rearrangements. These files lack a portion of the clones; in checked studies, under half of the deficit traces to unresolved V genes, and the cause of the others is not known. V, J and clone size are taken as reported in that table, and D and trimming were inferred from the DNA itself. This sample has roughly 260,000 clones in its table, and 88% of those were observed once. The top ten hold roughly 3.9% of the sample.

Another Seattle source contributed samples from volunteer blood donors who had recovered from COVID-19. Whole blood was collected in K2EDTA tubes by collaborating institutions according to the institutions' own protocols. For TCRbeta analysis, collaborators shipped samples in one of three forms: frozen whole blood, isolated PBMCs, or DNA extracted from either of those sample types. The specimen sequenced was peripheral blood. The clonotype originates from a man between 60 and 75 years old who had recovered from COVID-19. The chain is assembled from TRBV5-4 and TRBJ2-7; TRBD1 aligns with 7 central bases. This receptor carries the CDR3 CASSLQGAYEQYF. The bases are TGTGCCAGCAGCTTGCAGGGGGCCTACGAGCAGTACTTC.